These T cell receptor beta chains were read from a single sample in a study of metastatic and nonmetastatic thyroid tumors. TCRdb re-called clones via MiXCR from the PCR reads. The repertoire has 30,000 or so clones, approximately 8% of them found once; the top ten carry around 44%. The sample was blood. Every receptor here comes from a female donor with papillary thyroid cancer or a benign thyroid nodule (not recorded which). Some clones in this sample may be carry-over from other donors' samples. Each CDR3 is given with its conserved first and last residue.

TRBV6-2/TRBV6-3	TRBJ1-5	CASSSPRGPQPQHF
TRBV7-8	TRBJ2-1	CASSLGTYNEQFF
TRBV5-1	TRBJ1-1	CASSLGQGLGNTEAFF
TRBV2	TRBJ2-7	CASSVAYEQYF
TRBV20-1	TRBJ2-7	CSARDWIVGQGLEQYF
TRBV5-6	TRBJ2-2	CASSLVGRTVGGELFF
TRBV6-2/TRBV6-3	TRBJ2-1	CASSPRTASSYNEQFF
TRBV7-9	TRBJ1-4	CASTWEGGEKLFF
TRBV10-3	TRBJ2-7	CAISPGTYEQYF
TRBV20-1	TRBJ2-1	CSARSPGTNEQFF
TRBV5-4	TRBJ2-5	CASGRPDRAETQYF
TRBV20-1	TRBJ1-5	CSASSDAARGQPQHF
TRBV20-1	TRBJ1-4	CSAKSGRSWEKLFF
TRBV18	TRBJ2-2	CASTAGANTGELFF
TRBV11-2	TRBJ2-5	CASISNFVAGRETQYF
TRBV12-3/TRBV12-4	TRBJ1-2	CASSRQGRGYTF
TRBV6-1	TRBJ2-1	CASRPLSGRAYNEQFF
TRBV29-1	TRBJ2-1	CSVEFDSSEQFF
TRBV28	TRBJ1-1	CASRAGWRTEAFF
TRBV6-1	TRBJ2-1	CASSQTGETYNEQFF
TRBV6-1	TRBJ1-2	CASTESLDFGYTF
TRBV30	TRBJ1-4	CAWSAGFNEKLFF
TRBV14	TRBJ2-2	CASSRALNTGELFF
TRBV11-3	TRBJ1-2	CASSFRDKRGYTF
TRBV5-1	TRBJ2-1	CASSLGTNIWGYNEQFF
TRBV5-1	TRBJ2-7	CASSPADRAYEQYF
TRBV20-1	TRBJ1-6	CSASRGQGNSPLHF
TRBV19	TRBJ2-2	CASNEGRTGELFF
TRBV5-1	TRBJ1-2	CASSGGTWTTNNYGYTF
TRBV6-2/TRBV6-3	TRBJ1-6	CASSYSNPRSLGIGSPLHF
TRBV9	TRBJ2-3	CASKPSGSHTDTQYF
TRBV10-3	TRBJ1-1	CAISGQGNTEAFF
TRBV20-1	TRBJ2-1	CSSTAGGTANEQFF
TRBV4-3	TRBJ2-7	CASSQGGTGGYEQYF
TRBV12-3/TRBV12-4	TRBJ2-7	CASSPTGTGVRGQYF
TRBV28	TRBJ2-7	CASSLLIDEQYF
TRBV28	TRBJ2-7	CATNRPQGSYEQYF
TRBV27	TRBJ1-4	CASSSGTFATNEKLFF
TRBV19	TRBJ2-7	CASSMRREQYF
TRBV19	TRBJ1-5	CATNTGAWSNQPQHF
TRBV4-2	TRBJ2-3	CASSLRTGYRTDTQYF
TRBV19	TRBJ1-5	CASSIRGSHQPQHF
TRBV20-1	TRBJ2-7	CSAPAGGWGAWEQYF
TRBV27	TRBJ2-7	CASMTWGNRDEQYF
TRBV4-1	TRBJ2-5	CASSQRSGRGETQYF
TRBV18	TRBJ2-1	CASSPPDRGTNEQFF
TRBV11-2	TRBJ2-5	CASSQRLGQGLETQYF
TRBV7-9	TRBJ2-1	CATRSGTDYNEQFF
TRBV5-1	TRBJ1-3	CASSLSGTASGNTIYF
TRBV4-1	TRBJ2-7	CASSQQPRVADSYEQYF
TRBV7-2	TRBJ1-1	CASSLAVGTEAFF
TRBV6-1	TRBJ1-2	CASRDPGGTGYTF
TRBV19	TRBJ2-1	CASRSQIGRAYNEQFF
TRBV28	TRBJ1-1	CASSSAGSNEAFF
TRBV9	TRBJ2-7	CASSVPRDRVTYEQYF
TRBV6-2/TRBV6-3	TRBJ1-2	CASTDLWTDYNYGYTF
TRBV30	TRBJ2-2	CAWSEDSGRVRELFF
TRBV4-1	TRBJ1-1	CASSQTWGGSQGSTEAFF
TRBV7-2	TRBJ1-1	CASIPDLGRTNTEAFF
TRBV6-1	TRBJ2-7	CASSPGIHEQYF